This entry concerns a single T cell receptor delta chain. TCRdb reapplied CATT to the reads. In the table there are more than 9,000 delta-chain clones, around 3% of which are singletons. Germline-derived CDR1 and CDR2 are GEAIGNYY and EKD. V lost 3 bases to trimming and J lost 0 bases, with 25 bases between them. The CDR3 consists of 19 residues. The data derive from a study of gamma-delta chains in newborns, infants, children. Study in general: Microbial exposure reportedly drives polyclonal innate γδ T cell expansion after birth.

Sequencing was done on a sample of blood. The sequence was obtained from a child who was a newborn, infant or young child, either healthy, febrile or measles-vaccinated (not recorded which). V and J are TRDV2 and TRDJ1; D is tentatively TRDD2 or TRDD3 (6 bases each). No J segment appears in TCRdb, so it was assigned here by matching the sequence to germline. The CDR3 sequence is CACDPILPRYALYTDKLIF. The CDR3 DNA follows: TGTGCCTGTGACCCGATCCTACCCAGATACGCTTTGTACACCGATAAACTCATCTTT.